These T cell receptor beta chains were read from a single sample in a study of T-cell reconstitution after alpha-beta-depleted transplantation in children. Using its own MiXCR run on the PCR reads, TCRdb lists one record per CDR3 protein. The profile covers approximately 240,000 distinct CDR3 sequences, with roughly 11% appearing a single time and 28% taken by the ten largest. This specimen consisted of PBMCs, obtained before TCRalphabeta/CD19-depleted stem cell transplant. Receptors originate from a child in the first two years of life with acute myeloid leukemia, due to receive a stem cell transplant. CDR3s include the opening cysteine and the closing phenylalanine or tryptophan. Each record gives: D gene, CDR3 length, J gene, V gene, clone size, CDR3 DNA, CDR3 protein. The D gene is left open where the match is weak. Clone sizes are given selectively: once, few, many, or a class where the clone is expanded.

NA | 14 | TRBJ1-5 | TRBV18 | many | TGTGCCAGCTCACCACTGGCAGCGAATCAGCCCCAGCATTTT | CASSPLAANQPQHF
NA | 15 | TRBJ2-2 | TRBV6-5 | many | TGTGCCAGCAGTTACGCGGATATAGGAACCGGGGAGCTGTTTTTT | CASSYADIGTGELFF
NA | 14 | TRBJ1-1 | TRBV6-5 | many | TGTGCCAGCAGTCCCACCCGGACAGCATCTGAAGCTTTCTTT | CASSPTRTASEAFF
NA | 17 | TRBJ2-7 | TRBV6-5 | many | TGTGCCAGCAGTTACTCGGGTTCGGGTCGGGGGATCTACGAGCAGTACTTC | CASSYSGSGRGIYEQYF
TRBD1 | 15 | TRBJ1-5 | TRBV19 | many | TGTGCCAGTAGCACTACCGGGACAGGTAATCAGCCCCAGCATTTT | CASSTTGTGNQPQHF
NA | 15 | TRBJ2-1 | TRBV25-1 | NA | TGTGCCAGCAGTGAGTCCGGGACACCGTACAATGAGCAGTTCTTC | CASSESGTPYNEQFF
NA | 13 | TRBJ2-7 | TRBV20-1 | many | TGCAGTGCTAGAGAATGGGACTCTTACGAGCAGTACTTC | CSAREWDSYEQYF
NA | 15 | TRBJ2-1 | TRBV7-3 | many | TGTGCCAGCAGCCCTTTCGTGGGGGGCCGAAATGAGCAGTTCTTC | CASSPFVGGRNEQFF
TRBD2 | 14 | TRBJ2-3 | TRBV11-2 | many | TGTGCCAGCAGCTTTAGCGGGAGGGCGGATACGCAGTATTTT | CASSFSGRADTQYF
NA | 12 | TRBJ2-7 | TRBV21-1 | many | TGTGCCAGCGCGGAGTTCACCTACGAGCAGTACTTC | CASAEFTYEQYF
NA | 13 | TRBJ2-1 | TRBV11-3 | NA | TGTGCCAGCGGAAGGGCCTCCTACAATGAGCAGTTCTTC | CASGRASYNEQFF
NA | 13 | TRBJ1-2 | TRBV7-2 | many | TGTGCCAGCACCCCGGGTACGGAGAGTGGCTACACCTTC | CASTPGTESGYTF
NA | 12 | TRBJ2-2 | TRBV10-1 | few | TGCGCCAGCACCGGACCCACCGGGGAGCTGTTTTTT | CASTGPTGELFF
NA | 11 | TRBJ2-7 | TRBV20-1 | many | TGCAGTGGCCAGGGAAGAAGGGAGCAGTACTTC | CSGQGRREQYF
NA | 17 | TRBJ2-3 | TRBV11-2 | many | TGTGCCAGCAGCTTAGAGGGAGCGGGCGCCATGGTAGATACGCAGTATTTT | CASSLEGAGAMVDTQYF
NA | 13 | TRBJ1-1 | TRBV29-1 | many | TGCAGCGTTGTTGGTGCGTCCGACACTGAAGCTTTCTTT | CSVVGASDTEAFF
TRBD2 | 18 | TRBJ2-3 | TRBV4-3 | many | TGCGCCAGCAGCCCGCGGACTAGCGGAAGTCCTAGCACAGATACGCAGTATTTT | CASSPRTSGSPSTDTQYF
TRBD1 | 14 | TRBJ1-1 | TRBV5-1 | many | TGCGCCAGCAGCGCGGACAGGGCGTCGGCTGAAGCTTTCTTT | CASSADRASAEAFF
NA | 12 | TRBJ2-2 | TRBV24-1 | many | TGTGCCACCAGTCCAGGAACCGGGGAGCTGTTTTTT | CATSPGTGELFF
NA | 18 | TRBJ2-3 | TRBV28 | many | TGTGCCAGCAGTCCGGGACCGCTTAGGCGTTTCACAACAGATACGCAGTATTTT | CASSPGPLRRFTTDTQYF
NA | 15 | TRBJ2-1 | TRBV4-2 | many | TGTGCCAGCAGCTCTAGCTTCCCCTTGTACAATGAGCAGTTCTTC | CASSSSFPLYNEQFF
NA | 13 | TRBJ1-5 | TRBV6-6 | NA | TGTGCCAGCAGTTACCAGGGCAATCAGCCCCAGCATTTT | CASSYQGNQPQHF
NA | 13 | TRBJ1-1 | TRBV19 | many | TGTGCCAGTAGTATAGACCTGAACACTGAAGCTTTCTTT | CASSIDLNTEAFF
NA | 13 | TRBJ1-2 | TRBV5-1 | many | TGCGCCAGCAGCTTGAGGGTGAGAAATGGCTACACCTTC | CASSLRVRNGYTF
NA | 13 | TRBJ1-2 | TRBV12-3/TRBV12-4 | many | TGTGCCAGCAGTTTGCGCAGGGAGGATGGCTACACCTTC | CASSLRREDGYTF
NA | 15 | TRBJ1-4 | TRBV28 | NA | TGTGCCAGCAGGCCCCAGGGGTCATCTAATGAAAAACTGTTTTTT | CASRPQGSSNEKLFF